These 25 T cell receptor beta chains originate from one sample sequenced in a study of blood T cell repertoires in COVID-19. Sequencing was performed with immunoSEQ multiplex PCR; in TCRdb, only in-frame clones are kept and a portion is missing. The profile covers 90,000 to 100,000 clones, with about 85% appearing a single time and over 10% taken by the ten largest. The sequenced sample was peripheral blood. The receptors were gathered from a human donor in a cohort sampled during active COVID-19.

V is TRBV6-6 and J is TRBJ2-3, with 7 bases lining up with TRBD2. The CDR3 extends over 13 amino acids. The germline CDR1 and CDR2 sequences are MNHNY and SVGAGI (reference sequence). J lost 4 bases, V lost 8 bases, and 6 bases had no gene match. CDR3 DNA sequence: TGTGCCAGCGGGGACTATCCCGCAGATACGCAGTATTTT. Residues: CASGDYPADTQYF.

The rearrangement joins TRBV4-2 to TRBJ2-3, with D perhaps TRBD2 (6 bases). This CDR3 is 13 amino acids long. The V and J ends lost 5 bases and 1 base respectively, with 7 bases between them. Germline V lookup: CDR1 LGHNA, CDR2 YNFKEQ. The CDR3 is CASSSSGTDTQYF. CDR3 DNA: TGTGCCAGCAGCTCTAGCGGCACAGATACGCAGTATTTT.

The V gene is TRBV18, the J gene TRBJ1-3, with a tentative D call TRBD1 (6 bases). Germline V gene data show CDR1 as KGHSH and CDR2 as LQKENI. Between the trimmed V and J ends, which lost 5 bases and 2 bases, there was a span of 16 bases. This CDR3 spans 16 amino acids. In DNA form, the CDR3 reads TGTGCCAGCTCATGGCGCGCAGGGGAAGCTGGAAACACCATATATTTT. As protein: CASSWRAGEAGNTIYF.

To note about this clone: One end of the junction is discordant with germline, which a read error may explain. The chain is built from TRBV28 and TRBJ2-3, with 15 positions matching TRBD2. CDR3 length equals 12 residues. Germline CDR1 reads MDHEN; CDR2 reads SYDVKM. The CDR3 loop reads CASTTGLAGGFF. The DNA for the CDR3 is TGTGCCAGCACCACAGGACTAGCGGGAGGGTTTTTT.

This sequence joins TRBV6-2 or TRBV6-3 and TRBJ2-3; 13 nucleotides match TRBD2. The CDR3 runs to 18 residues. The J segment lost 2 bases and the V segment lost 2 bases, leaving 7 bases of the junction unmatched. The germline V gene encodes CDR1 MNHEY and CDR2 SVGEGT. Here the CDR3 reads CASSYILGLAGTTDTQYF. CDR3 nucleotides: TGTGCCAGCAGTTACATACTGGGACTAGCGGGAACCACAGATACGCAGTATTTT.

The V and J genes are TRBV28 and TRBJ2-7; 9 positions agree with TRBD1. Germline CDR1 is MDHEN and CDR2 is SYDVKM. With V trimmed by 5 bases and J by 3 bases, 5 bases remained unmatched. The CDR3 sequence is 14 residues long. CDR3 DNA: TGTGCCAGCAGTGCGGGACAGGGATACTACGAGCAGTACTTC. It codes for CASSAGQGYYEQYF.

The chain uses TRBV4-3 and TRBJ2-3; 7 bases are a match to TRBD1. Looked up from germline, CDR1 is LGHNA and CDR2 is YSLEER. Trimming at V came to 2 bases and at J to 4 bases, leaving 15 bases not matched to a gene. The CDR3 runs 18 residues. This chain's CDR3 is CASSQFRGGRGSPDTQYF. The CDR3 DNA reads TGCGCCAGCAGCCAATTTCGAGGAGGCAGGGGGAGCCCAGATACGCAGTATTTT.

The gene calls are TRBV6-2 or TRBV6-3 and TRBJ2-7, with D possibly matching TRBD1 (6 bases). This CDR3 region has 14 residues. Trimming pared 1 base from V and 1 base from J, leaving 8 bases between. Looked up from germline, CDR1 is MNHEY and CDR2 is SVGEGT. The CDR3: CASSYYGQSYEQYF. CDR3 DNA: TGTGCCAGCAGTTACTATGGACAGTCCTACGAGCAGTACTTC.

This chain connects TRBV2 to TRBJ1-5, with unresolved D. Trimming took 4 bases from V and 6 from J, leaving 13 bases between them. Germline lookup yields CDR1 SNHLY and CDR2 FYNNEI. The CDR3 runs to 14 residues. The CDR3 loop reads CASSAQAEFQPQHF. CDR3 DNA sequence: TGTGCCAGCAGTGCCCAGGCTGAATTTCAGCCCCAGCATTTT.

This chain joins TRBV11-2 and TRBJ2-3, with TRBD2 matching over 8 bases. J lost 6 bases, V lost 1 base, and 12 bases had no gene match. Germline V gene lookup returns CDR1 SGHAT and CDR2 FQNNGV. The CDR3 extends over 17 amino acids. CDR3 protein: CASSLGQTSVGRDTQYF. CDR3 nucleotide sequence: TGTGCCAGCAGCTTAGGCCAGACTAGCGTCGGACGGGATACGCAGTATTTT.

The chain carries TRBV7-2 and TRBJ2-1; possibly TRBD1 for D (5 bases). The V gene's germline CDR1 is SGHTA and CDR2 FQGNSA. This CDR3 is 17 amino acids long. Trimming cost V 10 bases and J 8 bases, with 30 bases left between them. Here the CDR3 DNA reads TGTGCCACCTCCCGTGTCCCGTCAGCACAGGCCTGGGATGAGCAGTTCTTC. Its protein product is CATSRVPSAQAWDEQFF.

This rearrangement joins TRBV6-5 to TRBJ2-7, with a tentative D call TRBD1 (6 bases). Germline CDR1 MNHEY, CDR2 SVGAGI. This CDR3 has 13 amino acids. Trimming shortened V by 5 bases and J by 3 bases, and 11 bases separated the two germline ends. As DNA, the CDR3 is TGTGCCAGCAGTCAGGACAGAAACTACGAGCAGTACTTC. This sequence encodes CASSQDRNYEQYF.

V is TRBV29-1 and J is TRBJ1-1, with TRBD1 matching 8 bases. With V trimmed by 6 bases and J by 5 bases, 5 bases remained unmatched. The CDR3 consists of 12 residues. Germline lookup yields CDR1 SQVTM and CDR2 ANQGSEA. In DNA, the CDR3 is TGCAGCGTGGTACAGGGGGGGACTGAAGCTTTCTTT. Its protein is CSVVQGGTEAFF.

This clone has more than one count but fewer than ten. The rearrangement uses TRBV4-2 and TRBJ2-1; 10 positions agree with TRBD2. CDR3 length: 17 residues. After removal of 4 bases from V and 0 bases from J, the junction contained 6 bases not matched to a gene. CDR1 is LGHNA, CDR2 YNFKEQ, per germline. The CDR3 DNA is TGTGCCAGCAGCCCACGACTAGCGGGTCGCTCCTACAATGAGCAGTTCTTC. Protein sequence: CASSPRLAGRSYNEQFF.

In its sample, this clone was seen once. The V call is TRBV5-1, the J call TRBJ2-5; 7 positions match TRBD1. Germline CDR1 and CDR2: SGHRS and YFSETQ. The CDR3 totals 14 residues. V lost 0 bases to trimming and J lost 1 base; unmatched junction nucleotides: 0. The CDR3 nucleotides are TGCGCCAGCAGCTTGGGGGACAGCCAAGAGACCCAGTACTTC. It yields the protein CASSLGDSQETQYF.

This chain joins TRBV4-3 and TRBJ2-1; 12 bases agree with TRBD2. CDR3 size: 18 residues. The trim removed 0 bases at V and 7 bases at J, leaving 10 bases unmatched. Germline values: CDR1 LGHNA, CDR2 YSLEER. The CDR3 coding sequence is TGCGCCAGCAGCCAAGAAACCGTGACTAGCGGGAGCATGAATGAGCAGTTCTTC. Its translation: CASSQETVTSGSMNEQFF.

The chain joins TRBV7-9 to TRBJ2-7; no firm D call. V dropped 0 bases and J dropped 3 bases, with 6 bases sitting between them. Germline V lookup: CDR1 SEHNR, CDR2 FQNEAQ (reference sequence). There are 13 residues in the CDR3. The CDR3: CASSLATSYEQYF. In DNA form, the CDR3 reads TGTGCCAGCAGCTTAGCGACAAGCTACGAGCAGTACTTC.

The CDR3 region is CASSSWTGANEKLFF. The DNA of the CDR3 is TGTGCCAGCAGTTCCTGGACAGGGGCGAATGAAAAACTGTTTTTT. The rearrangement uses TRBV27 and TRBJ1-4; TRBD1 matches 9 bases. Germline V CDR1 and CDR2: MNHEY, SMNVEV (reference sequence). The ends lost 4 bases at V and 5 bases at J; junction bases unmatched: 5. The CDR3 is 15 residues long.

The gene calls are TRBV6-1 and TRBJ1-5; 10 nucleotides match TRBD1. V was clipped by 0 bases and J by 7 bases; unmatched bases: 6. Per the germline V gene, CDR1 is MNHNS and CDR2 is SASEGT. CDR3 size: 16 residues. The chain's CDR3 is CASSEAVGDRGQPQHF. As DNA, the CDR3 is TGTGCCAGCAGTGAAGCGGTCGGGGACAGGGGACAGCCCCAGCATTTT.

The gene calls are TRBV6-6 and TRBJ2-3, with 8 bases fitting TRBD1. The CDR3 contains 14 residues. V was clipped by 6 bases and J by 3 bases; unmatched bases: 5. CDR1 is MNHNY and CDR2 is SVGAGI in the germline V gene (reference sequence). CDR3 protein: CASRRTGWTDTQYF. DNA of the CDR3: TGTGCCAGCAGACGGACAGGGTGGACAGATACGCAGTATTTT.

This chain joins TRBV6-4 and TRBJ2-1; 8 bases map to TRBD1. CDR3 length: 14 residues. Germline CDR1 and CDR2: MRHNA and SNTAGT. The V and J ends lost 3 bases and 8 bases, in that order; junction bases with no gene match: 6. In DNA, the CDR3 is TGTGCCAGCAGTGAGCAGGGGGCATTCCATGAGCAGTTCTTC. It encodes CASSEQGAFHEQFF.

This clone has only one observation. This chain uses TRBV7-9 with TRBJ1-2, with 9 bases aligning to TRBD1. The CDR3 has 14 amino acids. The V gene end was trimmed by 5 bases and the J gene end by 1 base; junction bases not matched to a gene: 2. Germline V gives CDR1 SEHNR, CDR2 FQNEAQ (reference sequence). CDR3 protein: CASSMTGGNYGYTF. CDR3 nucleotide sequence: TGTGCCAGCAGCATGACAGGGGGTAACTATGGCTACACCTTC. Based on the CDR3 plus reference TRBV7-9 and TRBJ1-2, the full variable domain is DTGVSQNPRHKITKRGQNVTFRCDPISEHNRLYWYRQTLGQGPEFLTYFQNEAQLEKSRLLSDRFSAERPKGSFSTLEIQRTEQGDSAMYLCASSMTGGNYGYTFGSGTRLTVV.

This clone is a singleton in its sample. The chain employs TRBV3-1 (or the pseudogene TRBV3-2) and TRBJ1-3; TRBD1 might be the D (6 bases). Trimming cost V 4 bases and J 0 bases, with 13 bases left between them. This CDR3 region has 16 residues. Germline values: CDR1 LGHDT, CDR2 YNNKEL (reference sequence). This chain's CDR3 is CASSPGGGYSGNTIYF. The CDR3 nucleotides read TGTGCCAGCAGCCCCGGGGGGGGCTACTCTGGAAACACCATATATTTT.

J is TRBJ2-3 and V is TRBV7-9; possible D gene TRBD1, 6 bases. CDR3 length: 13 residues. The germline gives CDR1 SEHNR, CDR2 FQNEAQ (reference sequence). V gave up 6 bases and J gave up 6 bases, with 13 bases separating them. CDR3 region: CASSRTDADTQYF. For the CDR3, the DNA is TGTGCCAGCAGTCGGACAGATGCGGATACGCAGTATTTT.

The rearrangement joins TRBV6-5 to TRBJ2-7; 7 positions agree with TRBD1. CDR3 size: 13 residues. Germline V gene sequence: CDR1 MNHEY, CDR2 SVGAGI. V shed 6 bases, J shed 0 bases, and the junction held 2 bases outside the gene matches. CDR3 protein: CASRAGGSYEQYF. DNA of the CDR3: TGTGCCAGCAGGGCAGGGGGCTCCTACGAGCAGTACTTC.